These 24 T cell receptor beta chains were sequenced from one sample in a study of shared clonotypes between healthy human individuals. Naivety among CD8 cells was defined by CD45RO negativity and positive CCR7 selection, thereby excluding terminally differentiated effector memory CD45RA+ cells. The assay was immunoSEQ multiplex PCR, and TCRdb's table has in-frame clones only and misses some. Of about 2.2 million clones in the sample, approximately 94% were seen once. Source material: naive CD8+ T cells from PBMCs. These receptors came from a man between 18 and 29 years old in good health. Some clones in this sample may be carry-over from other donors' samples.

This chain joins TRBV9 and TRBJ2-5; 9 bases line up with TRBD2. This CDR3 comprises 17 residues. Germline CDR1 reads SGDLS; CDR2 reads YYNGEE. Trimming cost V 2 bases and J 4 bases; bases outside gene matches: 12. The CDR3 sequence: CASSVGWREGGRETQYF. DNA of the CDR3: TGTGCCAGCAGCGTGGGTTGGCGGGAGGGTGGCAGAGAGACCCAGTACTTC.

The J gene is TRBJ1-1, the V gene TRBV7-2; 7 bases match TRBD1. CDR1 is SGHTA and CDR2 is FQGNSA in the germline V gene. This CDR3 spans 16 amino acids. J was trimmed by 3 bases and V by 5 bases; bases with no gene match: 12. CDR3 amino acids: CASSDHLRGQDTEAFF. Here the CDR3 DNA reads TGTGCCAGCAGCGACCATTTGAGGGGGCAGGACACTGAAGCTTTCTTT.

The chain is built from TRBV9 and TRBJ2-7, with 8 bases fitting TRBD1. This CDR3 is 14 amino acids long. J lost 5 bases, V lost 2 bases, and 6 bases had no gene match. The germline gives CDR1 SGDLS, CDR2 YYNGEE. Written as DNA, the CDR3 is TGTGCCAGCAGCGTCGGGGCAGGGGGCAACGAGCAGTACTTC. Protein sequence: CASSVGAGGNEQYF.

This clone was observed a single time. At one of its ends the junction is not consistent with the germline gene, which may arise from a read error. This sequence joins TRBV9 and TRBJ1-2; D not resolved. The CDR3 extends over 13 amino acids. CDR1 is SGDLS and CDR2 is YYNGEE in the germline V gene. DNA of the CDR3: TGTGCCAGCAGCGTAGTTGATGAACACCGTATTTCCTTC. Protein sequence: CASSVVDEHRISF.

This chain joins TRBV15 and TRBJ1-1, with 8 bases aligning to TRBD1. Germline CDR1 and CDR2: LNHNV and YYDKDF (reference sequence). With V trimmed by 0 bases and J by 0 bases, 6 bases remained unmatched. There are 17 residues in the CDR3. The CDR3 loop reads CATSRDAGGLLNTEAFF. The CDR3 nucleotides read TGTGCCACCAGCAGAGATGCAGGGGGCCTACTGAACACTGAAGCTTTCTTT. Full variable domain (remainder filled in from reference TRBV15 and TRBJ1-1): DAMVIQNPRYQVTQFGKPVTLSCSQTLNHNVMYWYQQKSSQAPKLLFHYYDKDFNNEADTPDNFQSRRPNTSFCFLDIRSPGLGDTAMYLCATSRDAGGLLNTEAFFGQGTRLTVV.

The rearrangement links TRBV9 to TRBJ2-7, with D tentatively TRBD1 or TRBD2 (7 bases each). CDR3 size: 23 residues. CDR1 and CDR2 (germline): SGDLS, YYNGEE. The ends were cut back, 3 bases at V and 3 bases at J, with 40 bases in the middle. Here the CDR3 DNA reads TGTGCCAGCAGCGGTCCGACGACAGGGCCCGGGGGGTCGTATGGCTCCGCTGTCTACGAGCAGTACTTC. Encoded protein: CASSGPTTGPGGSYGSAVYEQYF.

V usage is TRBV2 and J usage is TRBJ2-5, with D possibly TRBD1 on 6 matching bases. The germline V gene has CDR1 SNHLY and CDR2 FYNNEI. The CDR3 sequence is 15 residues long. Trimming took off 4 bases at V and 5 bases at J, with 17 bases between the two ends. The DNA of the CDR3 is TGTGCCAGCAGTGTCTCTTCTGGGGGCCGGGAGACCCAGTACTTC. The encoded protein is CASSVSSGGRETQYF.

This clone was seen once. The rearrangement uses TRBV7-2 and TRBJ1-1; D is uncertain. Germline V gene data show CDR1 as SGHTA and CDR2 as FQGNSA. This CDR3 contains 14 residues. V was trimmed by 1 base and J by 0 bases, leaving 6 bases between them. CDR3 DNA sequence: TGTGCCAGCAGCTTAGGATGGCTGAACACTGAAGCTTTCTTT. Residues: CASSLGWLNTEAFF.

The chain recombines TRBV28 with TRBJ2-5, with 8 bases fitting TRBD1. The CDR3 runs to 14 residues. The trim removed 6 bases at V and 5 bases at J, leaving 8 bases unmatched. The germline gives CDR1 MDHEN, CDR2 SYDVKM. The CDR3 protein is CASRIDRGGETQYF. The CDR3 nucleotides are TGTGCCAGCAGGATTGACAGGGGTGGCGAGACCCAGTACTTC.

The sample holds one count of this clone. The genes are TRBV27 and TRBJ1-1; D gene uncertain. The CDR3 is 14 residues long. CDR1 and CDR2 (germline): MNHEY, SMNVEV (reference sequence). Trimming pared 7 bases from V and 4 bases from J, leaving 16 bases between. In nucleotides, the CDR3 is TGTGCCAGCACTAACCCTCGAGTGAGCACTGAAGCTTTCTTT. Translating it yields CASTNPRVSTEAFF.

This clone appeared once. Within the sample, other DNA sequences also encode this same CDR3. The J gene is TRBJ2-5, the V gene TRBV7-9, with 7 bases fitting TRBD1. The CDR3 runs 14 residues. With 5 bases clipped from V and 2 bases from J, the junction kept 5 bases outside the gene matches. CDR1 is SEHNR and CDR2 is FQNEAQ in the germline V gene (reference sequence). The CDR3 region is CASSTGTEQETQYF. The CDR3 coding sequence is TGTGCCAGCAGCACCGGGACAGAACAAGAGACCCAGTACTTC.

The rearrangement links TRBV7-9 to TRBJ2-1; possible D gene TRBD2, 6 bases. Germline V CDR1 and CDR2: SEHNR, FQNEAQ (reference sequence). This CDR3 comprises 18 residues. The V gene lost 5 bases and the J gene lost 0 bases, with 20 bases spanning the gap. This CDR3 is CASSHQTSVPISYNEQFF. The CDR3 DNA reads as TGTGCCAGCAGCCATCAGACTAGTGTTCCTATCTCCTACAATGAGCAGTTCTTC.

This chain links TRBV28 with TRBJ2-3, with D possibly matching TRBD1 (5 bases). V gave up 5 bases and J gave up 0 bases, with 12 bases separating them. The V gene's germline CDR1 is MDHEN and CDR2 SYDVKM. The CDR3 runs 15 residues. The CDR3 loop reads CASSHRSPSTDTQYF. In DNA, the CDR3 is TGTGCCAGCAGTCACAGGAGTCCTAGCACAGATACGCAGTATTTT.

The chain couples TRBV7-9 to TRBJ1-1; D gene ambiguous. Germline values: CDR1 SEHNR, CDR2 FQNEAQ (reference sequence). The CDR3 contains 14 residues. Trimming pared 2 bases from V and 2 bases from J, leaving 9 bases between. CDR3 nucleotide sequence: TGTGCCAGCAGCTTACAGGCCCCCAACACTGAAGCTTTCTTT. Its protein product is CASSLQAPNTEAFF.

This clone showed up just a few times. The V gene is TRBV28, the J gene TRBJ2-2; D unresolved. Trimming shortened V by 5 bases and J by 7 bases, and 8 bases separated the two germline ends. The CDR3 has 12 amino acids. CDR1 is MDHEN, CDR2 SYDVKM, per germline. This CDR3 is CASSEQNGELFF. CDR3 in DNA: TGTGCCAGCAGTGAGCAGAACGGGGAGCTGTTTTTT.

This chain connects TRBV10-2 to TRBJ2-7; TRBD1 is a possible D gene (6 bases). CDR1 is WSHSY and CDR2 is SAAADI in the germline V gene. The germline V and J ends were trimmed by 8 bases and 7 bases, with 15 bases remaining between them. The CDR3 is 12 amino acids. The CDR3 sequence is CASHGTSWEQYF. CDR3 bases: TGCGCCAGCCACGGGACATCTTGGGAGCAGTACTTC.

The genes are TRBV27 and TRBJ2-7; D unclear. The CDR3 runs 13 residues. Trimming removed 3 bases at V and 0 bases at J, with 6 bases between. Germline CDR1 is MNHEY and CDR2 is SMNVEV (reference sequence). CDR3 protein: CASSLPPSYEQYF. The CDR3 DNA follows: TGTGCCAGCAGTTTGCCCCCCTCCTACGAGCAGTACTTC.

The chain uses TRBV11-2 and TRBJ2-7, with D uncertain. The V and J ends lost 6 bases and 4 bases respectively, with 10 bases between them. CDR3 length: 12 amino acids. Germline V gene sequence: CDR1 SGHAT, CDR2 FQNNGV. CDR3 protein: CASRETGYEQYF. CDR3 sequence (DNA): TGTGCCAGCAGGGAAACTGGTTACGAGCAGTACTTC.

This chain uses TRBV28 with TRBJ2-5; D is perhaps TRBD2 (5 bases). This CDR3 is built from 14 residues. V lost 2 bases and J lost 3, with 10 bases in between. CDR1 and CDR2 from the germline V gene are MDHEN and SYDVKM. CDR3 in amino acids: CASSLEGTEETQYF. The CDR3 nucleotides read TGTGCCAGCAGTTTAGAGGGTACCGAAGAGACCCAGTACTTC.

This rearrangement joins TRBV29-1 to TRBJ2-1; 11 bases match TRBD2. Unmatched junction bases numbered 5, after V lost 6 bases and J lost 7 bases. Germline loops: CDR1 SQVTM, CDR2 ANQGSEA. The CDR3 sequence is 13 residues long. CDR3 sequence: CSVGLAGINEQFF. The CDR3 DNA reads TGCAGCGTCGGACTAGCGGGTATAAATGAGCAGTTCTTC.

Here the CDR3 reads CASSVGRFPGELFF. In nucleotides, the CDR3 is TGTGCCAGCAGCGTAGGTAGATTCCCCGGGGAGCTGTTTTTT. The rearrangement joins TRBV9 to TRBJ2-2; D remains ambiguous. The length of the CDR3 is 14 residues. The germline V and J ends were trimmed by 0 bases and 6 bases, with 9 bases remaining between them. Germline-derived CDR1 and CDR2 are SGDLS and YYNGEE.

The chain is built from TRBV25-1 and TRBJ2-1, with 7 positions matching TRBD1. The CDR3 runs 15 residues. The germline V gene encodes CDR1 MGHDK and CDR2 SYGVNS. The V segment lost 2 bases and the J segment 12 bases; nucleotides outside the gene matches: 13. CDR3 amino acids: CASSEPGQPLGWQFF. CDR3 DNA sequence: TGTGCCAGCAGTGAACCGGGACAGCCCCTCGGTTGGCAGTTCTTC.

The chain employs TRBV9 and TRBJ1-2; 7 positions match TRBD1. The junction had 9 bases not matched to a gene; V was cut back by 4 bases and J by 6 bases. The CDR3 spans 14 residues. Germline V gives CDR1 SGDLS, CDR2 YYNGEE. The CDR3 coding sequence is TGTGCCAGCAGCCCACGACAGGGAATTAATGGCTACACCTTC. The encoded protein is CASSPRQGINGYTF.

In regard to this clone: A read error may produce the germline difference seen at one junction end. Other DNA sequences from this sample encode an identical CDR3 as well. The chain uses TRBV6-5 and TRBJ2-3; 9 bases are shared with TRBD1. The germline gives CDR1 MNHEY, CDR2 SVGAGI. The CDR3 has 15 amino acids. CDR3 protein: CASSYSDRGTDTQYF. The CDR3 nucleotides read TGTGCCAGCAGTTACTCGGACAGGGGTACAGATACACAGTATTTT.